What follows is one TCR beta chain and its context. Antigen: not known. This sample was included in a study of OX40 agonist ivuxolimab in advanced cancers. Study at large: Patients were treated with ivuxolimab, an agonistic anti-OX40 (CD134) antibody. Across the patients, intravenous ivuxolimab was delivered every 2 weeks at 0.01 to 10 mg/kg.

Findings and caveats of the study: Undetermined was the antigen specificity of the expanded peripheral T cells.

The method was immunoSEQ multiplex PCR; TCRdb's version includes in-frame clones alone and lacks a portion of them. The table records approximately 43,000 clones, around 90% of them present only once. This material consisted of CD4+ or CD8+ T cells sorted from blood, taken in a trial of the OX40 agonist ivuxolimab. This clonotype originated in an adult with an advanced solid tumor such as melanoma, head and neck, liver or kidney cancer.

The CDR3: CASSLTGSMAGTDTQYF. The CDR3 DNA reads TGTGCCAGCAGCTTGACTGGATCTATGGCCGGCACAGATACGCAGTATTTT. The chain combines TRBV5-8 with TRBJ2-3; D gene unclear. Germline V gene sequence: CDR1 SGHTS, CDR2 YDEGEE. V lost 1 base, J lost 1 base, and 16 bases lay in between. This CDR3 is 17 amino acids long.